This TCR beta chain was sequenced for a study of T-cell reconstitution after alpha-beta-depleted transplantation in children. Study results and limitations: Newly generated T cells supplied most T-cell counts and diversity one year post-transplant.

This clonotype was seen only a few times. Its antigen remains unidentified. Germline V gives CDR1 SGHKS, CDR2 YYEKEE (reference sequence). The CDR3 loop spans 18 amino acids. The germline V and J ends were trimmed by 4 bases and 1 base, with 23 bases remaining between them. This sample's TCRbeta library carried unique molecular identifier barcodes. Each CDR3 protein is one row after TCRdb ran MiXCR on the PCR reads. The sample has roughly 500,000 distinct CDR3 sequences; 8% to 11% are singletons. The TCR was taken from a child aged 2 to 10 with inherited bone marrow failure, due to receive a stem cell transplant. The sample in question was PBMCs, obtained before TCRalphabeta/CD19-depleted stem cell transplant. This chain links TRBV5-5 with TRBJ1-1; D may be TRBD1 (6 bases). The CDR3 bases are TGTGCCAGCAGCCCGCAGGGGTTGGAGGGGGGCACGAACACTGAAGCTTTCTTT. Residues: CASSPQGLEGGTNTEAFF.